The 25 T cell receptor beta chains below come from one sample, sequenced in a study of early T cells in non-severe SARS-CoV-2 infection. TCRdb itself ran the 5' RACE reads through MiXCR, one entry per CDR3 protein. The table records approximately 48,000 distinct CDR3 sequences, around 6% of them present only once. Material: whole blood, obtained at baseline. Receptors originate from an adult who was a healthcare worker with PCR-confirmed SARS-CoV-2 infection or an uninfected control (not recorded which).

This chain links TRBV4-3 with TRBJ2-3; D gene uncertain. The ends were cut back, 5 bases at V and 4 bases at J, with 7 bases in the middle. The CDR3 extends over 12 amino acids. Germline CDR1 and CDR2: LGHNA and YSLEER. CDR3 amino acids: CASSSAADTQYF. Here the CDR3 DNA reads TGCGCCAGCAGCTCGGCGGCAGATACGCAGTATTTT.

This clonotype appeared many times. The chain is built from TRBV12-3 or TRBV12-4 and TRBJ1-2; D is unclear. The V end was cut by 5 bases, the J end by 7 bases, with 14 bases between. CDR3 size: 13 residues. The CDR3 DNA is TGTGCCAGCAGTCTCCGGGAGGACGGTGGCTACACCTTC. Amino acids: CASSLREDGGYTF.

This clonotype has a count of ten or more. V gene TRBV3-1 combines with J gene TRBJ2-7; TRBD2 aligns across 9 bases. The CDR3 consists of 14 residues. V lost 4 bases and J lost 2; bases outside the gene matches: 3. CDR1 is LGHDT and CDR2 is YNNKEL in the germline V gene (reference sequence). CDR3 nucleotide sequence: TGTGCCAGCAGCCCCTTAGCGGGGGCCTACGAGCAGTACTTC. Amino acids: CASSPLAGAYEQYF.

Only a few counts were recorded for this clonotype. The chain combines TRBV20-1 with TRBJ1-5; D not certain. In germline, CDR1 is DFQATT, CDR2 SNEGSKA (reference sequence). Trimming shortened V by 5 bases and J by 3 bases, and 23 bases separated the two germline ends. CDR3 length: 17 amino acids. The CDR3 here is CSALYPGPTLDNQPQHF. For the CDR3, the DNA is TGCAGTGCTCTTTACCCTGGGCCTACCTTGGACAATCAGCCCCAGCATTTT.

This clonotype was detected many times. The chain is built from TRBV13 and TRBJ2-1; 8 bases agree with TRBD1. The CDR3 is made up of 16 amino acids. Germline CDR1 is PRHDT and CDR2 is FYEKMQ (reference sequence). With 5 bases clipped from V and 9 bases from J, the junction kept 15 bases outside the gene matches. CDR3 in DNA: TGTGCCAGCAGCACACTTAGGCTACAGGGGGTCGGTGAGCAGTTCTTC. This codes for CASSTLRLQGVGEQFF.

CDR3 amino acids: CASSPPGPAVYNEQFF. The CDR3 coding sequence is TGTGCCAGCAGCCCACCGGGCCCAGCGGTATACAATGAGCAGTTCTTC. This chain links TRBV11-2 with TRBJ2-1; D is possibly TRBD2 (5 bases). V gave up 5 bases and J gave up 4 bases, with 18 bases separating them. Germline assignment: CDR1 SGHAT and CDR2 FQNNGV. There are 16 residues in the CDR3. The full variable domain, in which reference TRBV11-2 and TRBJ2-1 provide the parts outside the CDR3, is EAGVAQSPRYKIIEKRQSVAFWCNPISGHATLYWYQQILGQGPKLLIQFQNNGVVDDSQLPKDRFSAERLKGVDSTLKIQPAKLEDSAVYLCASSPPGPAVYNEQFFGPGTRLTVL.

This clonotype was detected a few times. V and J are TRBV20-1 and TRBJ2-5; 11 bases are a match to TRBD1. CDR3 length equals 14 residues. Germline CDR1 DFQATT, CDR2 SNEGSKA (reference sequence). V was clipped by 1 base and J by 5 bases; unmatched bases: 3. The CDR3 DNA sequence: TGCAGTGCTAGAGGGACAGGGGGCTGGGAGACCCAGTACTTC. Translating it yields CSARGTGGWETQYF.

This clonotype was observed at least ten times. This chain connects TRBV7-6 to TRBJ1-5; D remains unclear. Per the germline V gene, CDR1 is SGHVS and CDR2 is FNYEAQ. Trimming stripped 3 bases from V and 4 bases from J, with 4 bases between. This CDR3 has 12 amino acids. The CDR3 protein is CASSLGNQPQHF. CDR3 nucleotides: TGTGCCAGCAGCTTGGGGAATCAGCCCCAGCATTTT.

This clonotype was counted at least ten times. The chain uses TRBV7-2 and TRBJ1-4; D is undetermined. Per the germline V gene, CDR1 is SGHTA and CDR2 is FQGNSA. The length of the CDR3 is 14 residues. V dropped 5 bases and J dropped 7 bases, with 14 bases sitting between them. The CDR3 is CASSHGRGSEKLFF. The CDR3 DNA follows: TGTGCCAGCAGCCATGGCCGTGGGAGTGAAAAACTGTTTTTT.

This clonotype was picked up many times. The chain uses TRBV27 and TRBJ1-2; 7 bases line up with TRBD1. There are 13 residues in the CDR3. Germline V gene data show CDR1 as MNHEY and CDR2 as SMNVEV (reference sequence). V lost 4 bases to trimming and J lost 4 bases; unmatched junction nucleotides: 3. CDR3: CASSSPGGYGYTF. CDR3 DNA: TGTGCCAGCAGTTCCCCAGGGGGCTATGGCTACACCTTC.

In this sample, this clonotype turned up many times. This chain joins TRBV29-1 and TRBJ2-3; D is perhaps TRBD1 (5 bases). Germline loops: CDR1 SQVTM, CDR2 ANQGSEA. V dropped 7 bases and J dropped 4 bases, with 15 bases sitting between them. The CDR3 extends over 13 amino acids. The DNA of the CDR3 is TGCAGCGCCCAGTTCAGGGTTGCAGATACGCAGTATTTT. Its translation is CSAQFRVADTQYF.

This clonotype was observed a handful of times. This rearrangement joins TRBV7-9 to TRBJ1-3; 8 nucleotides agree with TRBD1. V dropped 4 bases and J dropped 2; count of bases not matched to a gene: 7. The CDR3 runs to 16 residues. Germline CDR1 and CDR2: SEHNR and FQNEAQ (reference sequence). The chain's CDR3 is CASSSTGGLTGNTIYF. CDR3 coding DNA: TGTGCCAGCAGCTCAACAGGGGGACTAACTGGAAACACCATATATTTT.

This clonotype was picked up many times. The chain employs TRBV20-1 and TRBJ2-1; D possibly corresponds to TRBD2 (5 bases). The V end was cut by 5 bases, the J end by 7 bases, with 15 bases between. The CDR3 length is 13 residues. CDR1 is DFQATT, CDR2 SNEGSKA, per germline (reference sequence). CDR3 bases: TGCAGTGCTCCGGACGGGGTAGGAAATGAGCAGTTCTTC. Its protein product is CSAPDGVGNEQFF.

Comment on this clonotype: At one end the junction does not follow the germline gene, possibly because of a read error. The rearrangement joins TRBV29-1 to TRBJ2-2, with 12 bases that match TRBD2. This CDR3 comprises 15 residues. Germline CDR1 and CDR2: SQVTM and ANQGSEA. This CDR3 is CSVRLAGVNTGEPFF. Here the CDR3 DNA reads TGCAGCGTTCGACTAGCGGGGGTGAACACCGGGGAGCCGTTTTTT.

This clonotype was observed a handful of times. The chain has TRBV6-5 and TRBJ2-2; D perhaps matches TRBD1 (5 bases). V dropped 5 bases and J dropped 6 bases, with 10 bases sitting between them. The CDR3 spans 13 residues. Germline V lookup: CDR1 MNHEY, CDR2 SVGAGI. CDR3 loop: CASSITGAGELFF. The CDR3 nucleotides are TGTGCCAGCAGTATAACAGGCGCCGGGGAGCTGTTTTTT.

This clonotype was observed at least ten times. The chain has TRBV5-1 and TRBJ2-7, with a tentative D call TRBD1 (6 bases). Germline V gives CDR1 SGHRS, CDR2 YFSETQ. V gave up 0 bases and J gave up 1 base, with 11 bases separating them. CDR3 length equals 15 residues. CDR3 sequence (DNA): TGCGCCAGCAGCTTGGCCGGGACACAGTCCTACGAGCAGTACTTC. Translated: CASSLAGTQSYEQYF. The whole variable domain, filled in from reference TRBV5-1 and TRBJ2-7, reads KAGVTQTPRYLIKTRGQQVTLSCSPISGHRSVSWYQQTPGQGLQFLFEYFSETQRNKGNFPGRFSGRQFSNSRSEMNVSTLELGDSALYLCASSLAGTQSYEQYFGPGTRLTVT.

V and J are TRBV6-6 and TRBJ2-2; TRBD2 might be the D (6 bases). With 3 bases removed from V and 4 bases from J, the gap between germline ends came to 9 bases. The CDR3 totals 14 residues. In germline, CDR1 is MNHNY, CDR2 SVGAGI (reference sequence). The CDR3 nucleotides are TGTGCCAGCAGTTATATGGGGGGCACCGGGGAGCTGTTTTTT. As protein: CASSYMGGTGELFF.

This clonotype was detected many times. The chain couples TRBV5-4 to TRBJ2-1, with D unclear. The germline V gene has CDR1 SGHNT and CDR2 YYREEE (reference sequence). The CDR3 has 12 amino acids. Trimming removed 0 bases from V and 5 bases from J, with 3 bases in between. This CDR3 is CASSLDDNEQFF. The CDR3, as DNA: TGTGCCAGCAGCTTGGATGACAATGAGCAGTTCTTC.

This clonotype was recorded a few times. The V gene is TRBV7-2, the J gene TRBJ1-6; D may be TRBD1 (5 bases). The length of the CDR3 is 14 residues. Trimming took off 5 bases at V and 6 bases at J, with 11 bases between the two ends. Germline values: CDR1 SGHTA, CDR2 FQGNSA. CDR3 in amino acids: CASSPRDVNSPLHF. In nucleotides, the CDR3 is TGTGCCAGCAGCCCGCGGGACGTTAATTCACCCCTCCACTTT.

This clonotype was recorded many times. The chain joins TRBV19 to TRBJ2-1, with 9 bases that match TRBD2. CDR1 LNHDA and CDR2 SQIVND come from the germline V gene (reference sequence). Trimming removed 1 base from V and 9 bases from J; junction bases left unmatched: 4. The CDR3 consists of 14 residues. This CDR3 is CASSIASGVGEQFF. The DNA of the CDR3 is TGTGCCAGTAGTATAGCTAGCGGGGTTGGTGAGCAGTTCTTC.

The chain combines TRBV7-9 with TRBJ2-5; TRBD1 might be the D (6 bases). CDR1 and CDR2 from the germline V gene are SEHNR and FQNEAQ (reference sequence). The CDR3 consists of 16 residues. V was pared by 2 bases and J by 4 bases, with 17 bases between. CDR3 residues: CASSLPRGRKRETQYF. Here the CDR3 DNA reads TGTGCCAGCAGCTTACCCAGGGGACGCAAAAGAGAGACCCAGTACTTC.

This clonotype was observed many times. The chain is built from TRBV20-1 and TRBJ2-5; 7 nucleotides align to TRBD2. CDR3 length: 12 amino acids. Germline values: CDR1 DFQATT, CDR2 SNEGSKA (reference sequence). The CDR3 sequence is CSSGGREETQYF. In nucleotides, the CDR3 is TGCAGCTCGGGTGGGCGGGAGGAGACCCAGTACTTC.

This rearrangement joins TRBV6-5 to TRBJ2-5; 7 bases align to TRBD2. The CDR3 sequence is 14 residues long. The V gene end was trimmed by 6 bases and the J gene end by 9 bases; junction bases not matched to a gene: 13. Germline values: CDR1 MNHEY, CDR2 SVGAGI. CDR3 sequence reads: CASRPPGGPGAQYF. CDR3 nucleotide sequence: TGTGCCAGCAGGCCGCCGGGGGGACCGGGGGCCCAGTACTTC.

The chain carries TRBV5-1 and TRBJ2-7, with D maybe TRBD2 (6 bases). Germline V lookup: CDR1 SGHRS, CDR2 YFSETQ. The CDR3 length is 15 residues. V lost 1 base to trimming and J lost 1 base, with 12 bases between them. The CDR3 spells CASSLKGGMSYEQYF. Written as DNA, the CDR3 is TGCGCCAGCAGCTTGAAGGGAGGTATGTCCTACGAGCAGTACTTC. Combining the CDR3 with reference TRBV5-1 and TRBJ2-7 gives the whole variable domain KAGVTQTPRYLIKTRGQQVTLSCSPISGHRSVSWYQQTPGQGLQFLFEYFSETQRNKGNFPGRFSGRQFSNSRSEMNVSTLELGDSALYLCASSLKGGMSYEQYFGPGTRLTVT.

As regards this clonotype: This clone may be a read error of a much larger clone one base away. The chain carries TRBV5-5 and TRBJ2-1; 7 bases line up with TRBD1. V lost 8 bases to trimming and J lost 4 bases; unmatched junction nucleotides: 15. The V gene's germline CDR1 is SGHKS and CDR2 YYEKEE (reference sequence). This CDR3 has 16 amino acids. CDR3: CARSSRDSAIYNEQFF. CDR3 nucleotides: TGTGCCAGAAGTTCCCGGGACAGCGCCATTTACAATGAGCAGTTCTTC. Supplemented by reference TRBV5-5 and TRBJ2-1, the full variable domain reads DAGVTQSPTHLIKTRGQQVTLRCSPISGHKSVSWYQQVLGQGPQFIFQYYEKEERGRGNFPDRFSARQFPNYSSELNVNALLLGDSALYLCARSSRDSAIYNEQFFGPGTRLTVL.